This T cell receptor beta chain comes out of a study of blood T cell repertoires in COVID-19. Study-wide context: The United States, Italy and Spain supplied acute and convalescent COVID-19 samples.

Trimming took 0 bases from V and 6 from J, leaving 12 bases between them. The germline V gene encodes CDR1 SGHTS and CDR2 YDEGEE. This CDR3 is built from 14 residues. Study processing details: Researchers report that nucleated cell counts were estimated from reference gene primer amplification. Clones were read by immunoSEQ multiplex PCR, and TCRdb kept only the in-frame ones, dropping some. V, J and clone size reflect that table, while D and trimming were determined from the DNA. Of roughly 230,000 clones listed, 80% to 85% are singletons. The sequencing input was peripheral blood. This sequence joins TRBV5-8 and TRBJ1-1; possibly TRBD1 for D (5 bases). The TCR was taken from a man between 50 and 59 years old with active or convalescent COVID-19. Written as DNA, the CDR3 is TGTGCCAGCAGCTTGGGTGGCAGGGCAGCTGAAGCTTTCTTT. Encoded protein: CASSLGGRAAEAFF.